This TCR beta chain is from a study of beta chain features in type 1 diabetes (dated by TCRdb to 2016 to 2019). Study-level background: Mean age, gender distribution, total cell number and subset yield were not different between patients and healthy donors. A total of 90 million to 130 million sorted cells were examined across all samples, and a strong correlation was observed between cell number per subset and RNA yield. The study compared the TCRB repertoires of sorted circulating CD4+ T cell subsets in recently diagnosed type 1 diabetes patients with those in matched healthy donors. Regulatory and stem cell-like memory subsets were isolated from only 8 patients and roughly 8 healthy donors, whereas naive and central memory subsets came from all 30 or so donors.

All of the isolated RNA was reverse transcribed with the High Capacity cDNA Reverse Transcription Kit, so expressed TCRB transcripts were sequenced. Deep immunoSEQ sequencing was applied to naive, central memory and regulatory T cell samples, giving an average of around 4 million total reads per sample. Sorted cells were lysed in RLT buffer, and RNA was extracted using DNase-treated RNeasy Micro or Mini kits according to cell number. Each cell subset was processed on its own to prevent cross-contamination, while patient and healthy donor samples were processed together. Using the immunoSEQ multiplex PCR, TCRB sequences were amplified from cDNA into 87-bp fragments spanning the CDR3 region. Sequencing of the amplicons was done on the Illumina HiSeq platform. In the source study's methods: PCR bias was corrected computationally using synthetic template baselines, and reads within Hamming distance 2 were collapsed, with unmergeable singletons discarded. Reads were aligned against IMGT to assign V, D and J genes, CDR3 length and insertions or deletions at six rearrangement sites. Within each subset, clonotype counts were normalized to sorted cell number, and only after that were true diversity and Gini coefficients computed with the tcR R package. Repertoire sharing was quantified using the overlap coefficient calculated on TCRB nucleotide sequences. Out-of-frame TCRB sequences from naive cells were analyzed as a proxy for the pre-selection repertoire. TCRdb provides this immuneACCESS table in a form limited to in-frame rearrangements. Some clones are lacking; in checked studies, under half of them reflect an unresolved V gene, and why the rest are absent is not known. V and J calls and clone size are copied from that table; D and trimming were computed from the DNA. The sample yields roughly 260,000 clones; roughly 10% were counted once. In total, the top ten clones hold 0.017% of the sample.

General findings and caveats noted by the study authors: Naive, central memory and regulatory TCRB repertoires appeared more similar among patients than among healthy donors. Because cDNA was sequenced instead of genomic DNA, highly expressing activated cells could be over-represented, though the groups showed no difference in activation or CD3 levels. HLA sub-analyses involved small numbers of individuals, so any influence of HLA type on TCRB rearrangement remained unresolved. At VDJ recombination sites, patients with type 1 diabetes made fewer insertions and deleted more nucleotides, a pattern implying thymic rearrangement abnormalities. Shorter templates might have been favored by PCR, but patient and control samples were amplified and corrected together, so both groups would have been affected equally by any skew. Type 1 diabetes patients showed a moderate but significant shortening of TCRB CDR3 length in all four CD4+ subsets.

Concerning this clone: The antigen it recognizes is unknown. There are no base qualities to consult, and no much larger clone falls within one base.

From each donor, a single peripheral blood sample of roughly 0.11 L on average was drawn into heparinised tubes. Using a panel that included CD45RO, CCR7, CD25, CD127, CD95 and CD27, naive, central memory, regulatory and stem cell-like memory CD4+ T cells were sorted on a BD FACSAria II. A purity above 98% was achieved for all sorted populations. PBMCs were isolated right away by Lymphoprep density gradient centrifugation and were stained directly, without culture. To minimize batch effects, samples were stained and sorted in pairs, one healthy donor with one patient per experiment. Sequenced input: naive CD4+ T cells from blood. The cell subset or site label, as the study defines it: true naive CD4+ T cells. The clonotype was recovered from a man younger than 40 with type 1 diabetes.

CDR3 loop: CASSEQHNEKLFF. The nucleotide sequence reads TGTGCCAGCAGTGAACAACATAATGAAAAACTGTTTTTT. The sequence joins TRBV25-1 to TRBJ1-4, with an unclear D gene assignment. CDR1 and CDR2 are read off the germline V gene as MGHDK and SYGVNS. V is shortened by 2 bases, J by 4 bases, and the region joining them spans 5 bases. From its cysteine to its phenylalanine, the CDR3 spans 13 amino acids. Of the read, only the CDR3 DNA is kept; its 39 bases are in frame from base 1.